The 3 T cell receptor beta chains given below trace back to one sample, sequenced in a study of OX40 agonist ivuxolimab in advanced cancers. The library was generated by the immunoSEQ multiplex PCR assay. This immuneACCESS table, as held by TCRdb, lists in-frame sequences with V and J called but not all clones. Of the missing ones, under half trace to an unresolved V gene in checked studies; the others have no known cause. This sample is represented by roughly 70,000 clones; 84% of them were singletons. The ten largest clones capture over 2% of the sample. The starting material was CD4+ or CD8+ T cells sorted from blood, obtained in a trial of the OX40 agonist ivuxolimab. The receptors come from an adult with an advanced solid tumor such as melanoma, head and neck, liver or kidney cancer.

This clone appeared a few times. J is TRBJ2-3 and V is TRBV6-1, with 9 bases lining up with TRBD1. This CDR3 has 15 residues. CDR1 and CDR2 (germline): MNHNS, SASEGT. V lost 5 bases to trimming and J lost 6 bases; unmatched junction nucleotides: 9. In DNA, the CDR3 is TGTGCCAGCAGTCCCGACAGGGGGGTGGCGGATACGCAGTATTTT. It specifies CASSPDRGVADTQYF.

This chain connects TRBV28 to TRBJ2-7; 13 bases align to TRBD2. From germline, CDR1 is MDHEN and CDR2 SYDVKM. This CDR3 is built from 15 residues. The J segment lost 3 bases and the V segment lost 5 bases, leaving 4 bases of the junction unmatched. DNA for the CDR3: TGTGCCAGCAGTCCAGGGACTAGCGGGATCTACGAGCAGTACTTC. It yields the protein CASSPGTSGIYEQYF. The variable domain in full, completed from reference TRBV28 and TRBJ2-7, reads DVKVTQSSRYLVKRTGEKVFLECVQDMDHENMFWYRQDPGLGLRLIYFSYDVKMKEKGDIPEGYSVSREKKERFSLILESASTNQTSMYLCASSPGTSGIYEQYFGPGTRLTVT.

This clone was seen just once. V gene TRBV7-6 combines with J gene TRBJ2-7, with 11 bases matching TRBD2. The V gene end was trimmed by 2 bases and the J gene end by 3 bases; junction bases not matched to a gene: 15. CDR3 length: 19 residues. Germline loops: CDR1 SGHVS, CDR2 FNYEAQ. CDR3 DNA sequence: TGTGCCAGCAGCTTAATGATTGGACTAGCGGGCGATGGGGTCTACGAGCAGTACTTC. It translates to CASSLMIGLAGDGVYEQYF. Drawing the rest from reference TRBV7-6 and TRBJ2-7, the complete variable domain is GAGVSQSPRYKVTKRGQDVALRCDPISGHVSLYWYRQALGQGPEFLTYFNYEAQQDKSGLPNDRFSAERPEGSISTLTIQRTEQRDSAMYRCASSLMIGLAGDGVYEQYFGPGTRLTVT.